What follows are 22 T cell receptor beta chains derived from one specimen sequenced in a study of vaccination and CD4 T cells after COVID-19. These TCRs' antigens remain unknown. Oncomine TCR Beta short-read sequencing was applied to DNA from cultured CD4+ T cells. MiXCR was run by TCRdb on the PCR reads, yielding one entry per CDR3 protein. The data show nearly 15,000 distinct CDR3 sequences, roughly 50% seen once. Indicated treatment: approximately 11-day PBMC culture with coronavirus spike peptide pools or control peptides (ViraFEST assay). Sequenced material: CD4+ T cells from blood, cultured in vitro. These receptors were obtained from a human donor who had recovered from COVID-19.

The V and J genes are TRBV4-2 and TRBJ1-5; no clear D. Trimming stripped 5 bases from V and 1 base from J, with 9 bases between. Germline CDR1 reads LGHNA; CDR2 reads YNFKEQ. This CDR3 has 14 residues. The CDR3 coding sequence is TGTGCCAGCAGCGACGCGACGAGCAATCAGCCCCAGCATTTT. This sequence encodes CASSDATSNQPQHF.

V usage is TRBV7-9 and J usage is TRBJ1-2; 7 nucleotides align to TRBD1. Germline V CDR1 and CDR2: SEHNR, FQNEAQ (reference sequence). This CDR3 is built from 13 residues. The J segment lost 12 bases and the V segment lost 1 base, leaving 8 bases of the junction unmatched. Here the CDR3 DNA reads TGTGCCAGCAGCTTAGGGTCGGGGACAGCGAACACCTTC. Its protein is CASSLGSGTANTF.

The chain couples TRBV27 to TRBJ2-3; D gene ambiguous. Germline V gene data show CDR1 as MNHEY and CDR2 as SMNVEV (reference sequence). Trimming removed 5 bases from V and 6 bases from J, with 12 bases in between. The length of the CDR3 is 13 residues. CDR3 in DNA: TGTGCCAGCAGTCCCCTTGACACGGATACGCAGTATTTT. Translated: CASSPLDTDTQYF.

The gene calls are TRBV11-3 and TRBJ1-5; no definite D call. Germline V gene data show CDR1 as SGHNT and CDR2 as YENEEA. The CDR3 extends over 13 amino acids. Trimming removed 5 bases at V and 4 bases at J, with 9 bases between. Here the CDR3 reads CASSQTLNQPQHF. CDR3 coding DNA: TGTGCCAGCAGCCAAACCCTTAATCAGCCCCAGCATTTT.

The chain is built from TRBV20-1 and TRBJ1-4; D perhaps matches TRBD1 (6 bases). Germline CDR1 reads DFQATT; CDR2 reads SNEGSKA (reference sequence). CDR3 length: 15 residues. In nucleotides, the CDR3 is TGCAGCCCCGCCCGATCCAGGGGCGGGAGTGAAAAACTGTTTTTT. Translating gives CSPARSRGGSEKLFF.

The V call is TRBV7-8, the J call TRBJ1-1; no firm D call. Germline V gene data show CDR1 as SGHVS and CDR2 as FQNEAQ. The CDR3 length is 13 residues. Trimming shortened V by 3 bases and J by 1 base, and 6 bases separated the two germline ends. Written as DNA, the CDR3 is TGTGCCAGCAGCTTCCGACAGAACACTGAAGCTTTCTTT. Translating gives CASSFRQNTEAFF.

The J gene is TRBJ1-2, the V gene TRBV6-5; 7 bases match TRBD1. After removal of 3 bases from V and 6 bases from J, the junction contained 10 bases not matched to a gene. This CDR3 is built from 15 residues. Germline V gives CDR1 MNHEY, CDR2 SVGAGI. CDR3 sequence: CASSYPVGTVDGYTF. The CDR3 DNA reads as TGTGCCAGCAGTTATCCCGTCGGGACAGTCGATGGCTACACCTTC.

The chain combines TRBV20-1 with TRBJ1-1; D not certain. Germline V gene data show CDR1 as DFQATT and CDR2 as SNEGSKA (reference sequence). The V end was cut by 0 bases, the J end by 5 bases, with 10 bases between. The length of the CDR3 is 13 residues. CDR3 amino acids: CSARDIKGTEAFF. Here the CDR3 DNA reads TGCAGTGCTAGAGATATCAAGGGTACTGAAGCTTTCTTT.

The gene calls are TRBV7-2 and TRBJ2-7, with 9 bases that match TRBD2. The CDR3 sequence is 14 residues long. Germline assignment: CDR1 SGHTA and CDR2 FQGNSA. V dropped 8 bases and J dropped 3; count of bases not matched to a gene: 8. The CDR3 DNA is TGTGCCAGCGCTCTCGGACTAGCGAGCTACGAGCAGTACTTC. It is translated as CASALGLASYEQYF.

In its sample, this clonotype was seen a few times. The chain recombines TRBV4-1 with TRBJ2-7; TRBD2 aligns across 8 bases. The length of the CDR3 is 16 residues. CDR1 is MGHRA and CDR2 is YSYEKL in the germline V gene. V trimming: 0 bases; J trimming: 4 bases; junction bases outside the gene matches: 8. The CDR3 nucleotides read TGCGCCAGCAGCCAAGAGAGTAGCGGGGATCCTTACGAGCAGTACTTC. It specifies CASSQESSGDPYEQYF.

For the CDR3, the DNA is TGTGCCAGTAACTGGGGACAAAGGGGATCGGTGGATGGCTACACCTTC. It codes for CASNWGQRGSVDGYTF. This chain joins TRBV19 and TRBJ1-2, with D maybe TRBD1 (6 bases). Germline loops: CDR1 LNHDA, CDR2 SQIVND (reference sequence). Trimming took 7 bases from V and 6 from J, leaving 24 bases between them. CDR3 length: 16 amino acids.

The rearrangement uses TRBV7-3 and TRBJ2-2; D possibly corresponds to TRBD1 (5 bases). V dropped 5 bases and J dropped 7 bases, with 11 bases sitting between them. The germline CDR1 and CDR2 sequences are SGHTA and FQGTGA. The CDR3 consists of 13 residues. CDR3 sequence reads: CASSVSQGGELFF. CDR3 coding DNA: TGTGCCAGCAGCGTCTCCCAGGGCGGGGAGCTGTTTTTT. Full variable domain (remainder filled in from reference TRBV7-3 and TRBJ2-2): GAGVSQTPSNKVTEKGKYVELRCDPISGHTALYWYRQSLGQGPEFLIYFQGTGAADDSGLPNDRFFAVRPEGSVSTLKIQRTERGDSAVYLCASSVSQGGELFFGEGSRLTVL.

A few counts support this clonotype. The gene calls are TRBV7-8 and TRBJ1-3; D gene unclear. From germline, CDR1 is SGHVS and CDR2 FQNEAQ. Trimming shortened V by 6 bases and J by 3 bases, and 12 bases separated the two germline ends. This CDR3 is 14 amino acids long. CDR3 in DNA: TGTGCCAGCAGACGTCGGTCGGATGGAAACACCATATATTTT. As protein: CASRRRSDGNTIYF.

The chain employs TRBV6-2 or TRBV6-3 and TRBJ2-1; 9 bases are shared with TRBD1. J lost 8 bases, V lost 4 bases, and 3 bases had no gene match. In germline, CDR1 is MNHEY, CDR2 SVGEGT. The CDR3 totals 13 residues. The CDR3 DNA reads TGTGCCAGCAGTTCCAACAGGGGGCATGAGCAGTTCTTC. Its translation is CASSSNRGHEQFF.

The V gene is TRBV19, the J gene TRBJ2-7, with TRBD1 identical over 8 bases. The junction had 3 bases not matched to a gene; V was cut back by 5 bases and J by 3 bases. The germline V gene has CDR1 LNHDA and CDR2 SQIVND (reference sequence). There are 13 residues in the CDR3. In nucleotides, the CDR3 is TGTGCCAGTAGTGGGACAGGCGGCTACGAGCAGTACTTC. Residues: CASSGTGGYEQYF.

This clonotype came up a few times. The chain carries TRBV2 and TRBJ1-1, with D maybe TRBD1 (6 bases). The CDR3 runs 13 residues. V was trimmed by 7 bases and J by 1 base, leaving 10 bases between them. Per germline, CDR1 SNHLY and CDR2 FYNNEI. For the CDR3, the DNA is TGTGCCAGCATGGGACAAACGAACACTGAAGCTTTCTTT. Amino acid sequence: CASMGQTNTEAFF. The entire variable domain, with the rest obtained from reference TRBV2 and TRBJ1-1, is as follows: EPEVTQTPSHQVTQMGQEVILRCVPISNHLYFYWYRQILGQKVEFLVSFYNNEISEKSEIFDDQFSVERPDGSNFTLKIRSTKLEDSAMYFCASMGQTNTEAFFGQGTRLTVV.

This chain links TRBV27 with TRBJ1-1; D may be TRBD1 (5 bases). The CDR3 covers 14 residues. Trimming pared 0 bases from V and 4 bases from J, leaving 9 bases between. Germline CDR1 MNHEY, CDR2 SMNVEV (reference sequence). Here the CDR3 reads CASSLSNGGTEAFF. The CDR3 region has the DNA TGTGCCAGCAGTTTATCGAACGGGGGCACTGAAGCTTTCTTT.

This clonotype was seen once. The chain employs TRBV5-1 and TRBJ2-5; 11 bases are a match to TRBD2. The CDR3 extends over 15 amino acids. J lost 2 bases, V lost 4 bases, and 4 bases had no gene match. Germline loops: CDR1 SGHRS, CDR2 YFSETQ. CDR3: CASSQGLAAQETQYF. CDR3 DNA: TGCGCCAGCAGCCAGGGACTAGCGGCGCAAGAGACCCAGTACTTC.

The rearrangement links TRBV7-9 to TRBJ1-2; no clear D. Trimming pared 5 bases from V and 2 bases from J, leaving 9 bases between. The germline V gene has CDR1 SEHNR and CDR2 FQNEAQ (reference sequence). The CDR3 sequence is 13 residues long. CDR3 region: CASSPQENYGYTF. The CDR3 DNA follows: TGTGCCAGCAGCCCCCAGGAGAACTATGGCTACACCTTC. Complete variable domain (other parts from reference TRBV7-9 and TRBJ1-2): DTGVSQNPRHKITKRGQNVTFRCDPISEHNRLYWYRQTLGQGPEFLTYFQNEAQLEKSRLLSDRFSAERPKGSFSTLEIQRTEQGDSAMYLCASSPQENYGYTFGSGTRLTVV.

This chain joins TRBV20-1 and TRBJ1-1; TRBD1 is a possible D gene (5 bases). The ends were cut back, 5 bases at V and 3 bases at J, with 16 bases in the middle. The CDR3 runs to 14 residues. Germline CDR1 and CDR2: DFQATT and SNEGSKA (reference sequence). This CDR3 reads CSAPRTTVDTEAFF. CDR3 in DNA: TGCAGTGCTCCGCGGACGACAGTAGACACTGAAGCTTTCTTT.

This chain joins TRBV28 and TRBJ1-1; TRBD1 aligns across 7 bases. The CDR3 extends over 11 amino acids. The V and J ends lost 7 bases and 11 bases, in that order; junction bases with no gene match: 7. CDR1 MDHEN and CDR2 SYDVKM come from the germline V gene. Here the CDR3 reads CASKQGGWAFF. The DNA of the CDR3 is TGTGCCAGCAAACAAGGGGGCTGGGCTTTCTTT.

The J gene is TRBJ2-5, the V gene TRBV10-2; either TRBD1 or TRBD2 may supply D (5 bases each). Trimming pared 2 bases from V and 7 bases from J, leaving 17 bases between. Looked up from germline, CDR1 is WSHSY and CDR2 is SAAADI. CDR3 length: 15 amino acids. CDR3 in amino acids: CASSENRDGAGTQYF. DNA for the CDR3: TGCGCCAGCAGTGAGAACCGGGACGGTGCGGGGACCCAGTACTTC.